Sequencing of this T cell receptor beta chain was carried out in a study of T-cell reconstitution after alpha-beta-depleted transplantation in children. For TCRbeta, the library was prepared with unique molecular identifiers. TCRdb recomputed calls from the PCR reads with MiXCR, one row per CDR3 protein. The sample has roughly 570,000 distinct CDR3 sequences; 25% to 30% are singletons. About this clonotype itself: No antigen is known for it.

Study-wide results and limits: At around two months after transplant, the alpha-beta T cells were reportedly derived from several hundred expanded clones that came from non-depleted graft cells.

This material consisted of PBMCs, taken before TCRalphabeta/CD19-depleted stem cell transplant. This clonotype was sampled from a boy in the first two years of life with Wiskott-Aldrich syndrome, due to receive a stem cell transplant.

The CDR3 coding sequence is TGTGCCATCAGCCGGGACCACCACCAAGAGACCCAGTACTTC. Amino acid sequence: CAISRDHHQETQYF. The chain couples TRBV10-3 to TRBJ2-5; tentatively, D is TRBD1 or TRBD2 (5 bases each). The CDR3 has 14 residues. Trimming cost V 6 bases and J 0 bases, with 11 bases left between them. Looked up from germline, CDR1 is ENHRY and CDR2 is SYGVKD.